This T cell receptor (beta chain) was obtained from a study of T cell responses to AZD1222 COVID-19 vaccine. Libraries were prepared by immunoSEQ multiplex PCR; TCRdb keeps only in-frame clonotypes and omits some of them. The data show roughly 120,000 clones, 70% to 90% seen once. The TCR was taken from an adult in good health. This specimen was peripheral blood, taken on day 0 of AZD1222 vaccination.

The CDR3 DNA follows: TGTGCCAGCAAGGACTACGAGCGGGGGGCGTCCTACGAGCAGTACTTC. Its translation is CASKDYERGASYEQYF. V gene TRBV2 combines with J gene TRBJ2-7; 9 bases line up with TRBD2. CDR3 length equals 16 residues. V shed 7 bases, J shed 1 base, and the junction held 11 bases outside the gene matches. Germline CDR1 reads SNHLY; CDR2 reads FYNNEI.